The rows below give T cell receptor beta chains drawn from one sample of a study of blood T cell repertoires in COVID-19. Repertoires were generated with immunoSEQ multiplex PCR, while TCRdb's copy carries only in-frame clones and drops some. Found here are roughly 87,000 clones, about nine tenths of them singletons; the top ten hold 0.47%. The sequencing input was peripheral blood. The receptors come from a man in his 60s with acute or convalescent COVID-19. The CDR3 runs from the conserved cysteine through the conserved F or W. The D gene is left open where the match is weak. The listing skips clone size in some rows; elsewhere it reads once, few, many or a size class.

TRBD1	TRBJ1-1	-	TRBV7-8	TGTGCCAGCAGCGATCAGGGGGGCTACACTGAAGCTTTCTTT	CASSDQGGYTEAFF
-	TRBJ2-2	once	TRBV10-1	TGCGCCAGCAGTGACCGACTAGGGACCACCGGGGAGCTGTTTTTT	CASSDRLGTTGELFF
-	TRBJ2-5	-	TRBV5-1	TGCGCCAGCAGTCCTGGCGGCCTCCAAGAGACCCAGTACTTC	CASSPGGLQETQYF
-	TRBJ2-3	few	TRBV5-1	TGCGCCAGCAGCTTGGTCTCGGAGAGCACAGATACGCAGTATTTT	CASSLVSESTDTQYF
TRBD1	TRBJ1-2	few	TRBV5-6	TGTGCCAGCAGCCTGGGACAGGGGAGGTATGGCTACACCTTC	CASSLGQGRYGYTF
TRBD1	TRBJ2-1	-	TRBV5-4	TGTGCCAGCAGGCGCCGGGACAGTTCCTACAATGAGCAGTTCTTC	CASRRRDSSYNEQFF
-	TRBJ1-5	-	TRBV5-1	TGCGCCAGCAAAACCGGGACGGGGGATCAGCCCCAGCATTTT	CASKTGTGDQPQHF
TRBD2	TRBJ2-1	few	TRBV5-1	TGCGCCACGGGTCTAGCGGGAGGAAACAATGAGCAGTTCTTC	CATGLAGGNNEQFF
TRBD2	TRBJ2-2	-	TRBV5-4	TGTGCCAGCAGCGTACCAGGGACTAGCGGGGGCCCTAACACCGGGGAGCTGTTTTTT	CASSVPGTSGGPNTGELFF
-	TRBJ2-5	-	TRBV28	TGTGCCAGCTTCGGGGGTGGGGAGACCCAGTACTTC	CASFGGGETQYF
TRBD1	TRBJ1-1	-	TRBV11-3	TGTGCCAGCAGCAGGGGGCCCTACACTGAAGCTTTCTTT	CASSRGPYTEAFF
TRBD2	TRBJ2-7	-	TRBV27	TGTGCCAGCAGTCCCGGACTAGCTTCTGACGAGCAGTACTTC	CASSPGLASDEQYF
TRBD1	TRBJ1-1	-	TRBV19	TGTGCCAGTAGTCCAGGGACAGCCAACACTGAAGCTTTCTTT	CASSPGTANTEAFF
TRBD2	TRBJ2-5	-	TRBV6-6	TGTGCCAGCAGTCTCCGACGAGGACTAGCCCAAGAGACCCAGTACTTC	CASSLRRGLAQETQYF
TRBD1	TRBJ1-3	-	TRBV3-1/TRBV3-2	TGTGCCAGCAGCCAAGGCCGGACAGGGGGAAACACCATATATTTT	CASSQGRTGGNTIYF
-	TRBJ1-6	few	TRBV2	TGTGCCAGCGGGGAAAACAGGAATTCACCCCTCCACTTT	CASGENRNSPLHF
TRBD1	TRBJ1-3	-	TRBV19	TGTGCCAGCGGCCAGGGACAGGGGAGGAACACCATATATTTT	CASGQGQGRNTIYF
TRBD2	TRBJ2-2	few	TRBV3-1/TRBV3-2	TGTGCCAGCAGCCAAGGACGGCTAGCGGGAGCCGGGGAGCTGTTTTTT	CASSQGRLAGAGELFF
TRBD1	TRBJ2-5	-	TRBV18	TGTGCCAGCTCAACCGGGACAGGGCAAGAGACCCAGTACTTC	CASSTGTGQETQYF
-	TRBJ2-5	-	TRBV25-1	TGTGCCAGCTCTGTTGTGGGGGGGTACAGGGAGATTTTGGAGACCCAGTACTTC	CASSVVGGYREILETQYF
-	TRBJ1-2	-	TRBV6-5	TGTGCCAGCAGGACAGGCTATGGCTACACCTTC	CASRTGYGYTF
-	TRBJ2-2	-	TRBV24-1	TGTGCCACCAGTGACCCAGGGCCCGGGGAGCTGTTTTTT	CATSDPGPGELFF
TRBD2	TRBJ2-7	-	TRBV5-8	TGTGCCAGCAGCTTGTGGGAGGGAACCTACGAGCAGTACTTC	CASSLWEGTYEQYF
-	TRBJ1-5	-	TRBV6-5	TGTGCCAGCAGTACTAGCTACGATCAGCCCCAGCATTTT	CASSTSYDQPQHF
-	TRBJ2-3	-	TRBV7-9	TGTGCCAGCAGCCCCAGGGCCTCAGATACGCAGTATTTT	CASSPRASDTQYF
TRBD1	TRBJ2-4	-	TRBV5-1	TGCGCCAGCAGCTTGGAAAGGACAGGGTATGAGACAGCCAAAAACATTCAGTACTTC	CASSLERTGYETAKNIQYF
-	TRBJ1-6	few	TRBV6-5	TGTGCCAGCGGGGGCAGGGCCTATAATTCACCCCTCCACTTT	CASGGRAYNSPLHF
TRBD2	TRBJ2-7	-	TRBV9	TGTGCCAGCGAGAAAGAACTAGCGGAGGGGTTC	CASEKELAEGF
-	TRBJ1-1	-	TRBV27	TGTGCCAGCAGTTTATCCAGGGCCCATTTTGGGAACACTGAAGCTTTCTTT	CASSLSRAHFGNTEAFF
-	TRBJ1-2	-	TRBV12-3/TRBV12-4	TGTGCCAGCAGTTTAGGACAGGTGGGGGGCTACACCTTC	CASSLGQVGGYTF
-	TRBJ2-7	-	TRBV29-1	TGCAGCGTTGGCCCCACAGGGTTCCGCGAGCAGTACTTC	CSVGPTGFREQYF
-	TRBJ1-1	few	TRBV5-1	TGCGCCAGCAGCTTGGCCCCCATGAACACTGAAGCTTTCTTT	CASSLAPMNTEAFF
TRBD1	TRBJ2-5	once	TRBV2	TGTGCCAGCAGTGAAGCGTTGGCAGGGGGAGAGACCCAGTACTTC	CASSEALAGGETQYF
-	TRBJ2-7	-	TRBV7-2	TGTGCCAGCAGCCTAGTGACAGTTAGCTCCTACGAGCAGTACTTC	CASSLVTVSSYEQYF
-	TRBJ1-4	-	TRBV6-5	TGTGCCAGCAGGGACAACGGTGAAAAACTGTTTTTT	CASRDNGEKLFF
TRBD1	TRBJ2-7	-	TRBV3-1/TRBV3-2	TGTGCCAGCAGACTCGGGACAGGACAAGGGGAGCAGTACTTC	CASRLGTGQGEQYF
TRBD1	TRBJ2-3	few	TRBV5-1	TGCGCCAGCAGCTCGACTGACAGGGGTTCAGATACGCAGTATTTT	CASSSTDRGSDTQYF
TRBD1	TRBJ2-2	once	TRBV6-5	TGTGCCAGCAGCCAATACAGGGGTGGGGAGCTGTTTTTT	CASSQYRGGELFF